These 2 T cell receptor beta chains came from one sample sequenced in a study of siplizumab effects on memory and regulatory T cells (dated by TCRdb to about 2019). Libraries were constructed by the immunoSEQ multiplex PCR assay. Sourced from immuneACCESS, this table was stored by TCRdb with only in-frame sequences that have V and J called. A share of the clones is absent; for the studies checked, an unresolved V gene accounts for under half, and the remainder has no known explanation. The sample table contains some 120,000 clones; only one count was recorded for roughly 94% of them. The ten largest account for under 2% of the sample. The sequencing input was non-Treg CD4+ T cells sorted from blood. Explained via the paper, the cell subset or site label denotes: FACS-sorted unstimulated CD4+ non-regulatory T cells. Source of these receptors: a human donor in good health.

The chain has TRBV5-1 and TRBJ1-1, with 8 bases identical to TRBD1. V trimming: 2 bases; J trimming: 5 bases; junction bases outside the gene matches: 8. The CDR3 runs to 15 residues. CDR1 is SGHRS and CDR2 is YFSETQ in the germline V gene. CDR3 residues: CASSFRGPSSTEAFF. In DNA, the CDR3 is TGCGCCAGCAGCTTCAGGGGGCCCTCCTCAACTGAAGCTTTCTTT.

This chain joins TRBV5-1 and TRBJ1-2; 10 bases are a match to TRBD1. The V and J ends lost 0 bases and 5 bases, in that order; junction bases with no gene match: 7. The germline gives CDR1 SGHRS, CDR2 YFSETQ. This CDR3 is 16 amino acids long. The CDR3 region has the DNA TGCGCCAGCAGCTTGGGGCGGGACAGGGGTCAGTATGGCTACACCTTC. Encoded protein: CASSLGRDRGQYGYTF.